One and the same sample provided the 4 T cell receptor beta chains below, sequenced in a study of OX40 agonist ivuxolimab in advanced cancers. Assay: immunoSEQ multiplex PCR; the TCRdb copy retains only in-frame clones and omits some. Of some 96,000 clones listed, around nine tenths are singletons. Here the sequenced sample was CD4+ or CD8+ T cells sorted from blood, taken in a trial of the OX40 agonist ivuxolimab. The receptors here all came from an adult with an advanced solid tumor such as melanoma, head and neck, liver or kidney cancer.

The chain joins TRBV6-6 to TRBJ2-3; 7 positions agree with TRBD1. V shed 7 bases and J 4 bases; nucleotides not matched to a gene: 11. CDR3 length: 15 residues. The V gene's germline CDR1 is MNHNY and CDR2 SVGAGI (reference sequence). The DNA for the CDR3 is TGTGCCAGCACCCTACAGGGGTCTCGGGCAGATACGCAGTATTTT. It yields the protein CASTLQGSRADTQYF.

This chain joins TRBV7-6 and TRBJ2-7; D remains unclear. The V end lost 1 base, the J end lost 0 bases, and 7 bases lay between the germline ends. This CDR3 has 14 residues. Germline loops: CDR1 SGHVS, CDR2 FNYEAQ. Here the CDR3 DNA reads TGTGCCAGCAGCTTAGGACACCGCTCCTACGAGCAGTACTTC. Its protein product is CASSLGHRSYEQYF.

This rearrangement joins TRBV19 to TRBJ1-4; possibly TRBD1 for D (5 bases). V lost 5 bases and J lost 8, with 18 bases in between. The CDR3 consists of 15 residues. CDR1 LNHDA and CDR2 SQIVND come from the germline V gene (reference sequence). The CDR3 loop is CASSPRQTLKEKLFF. CDR3 DNA sequence: TGTGCCAGTAGTCCGCGACAGACTCTAAAGGAAAAACTGTTTTTT.

The rearrangement links TRBV11-2 to TRBJ1-2; no clear D. Between the trimmed V and J ends, which lost 5 bases and 4 bases, there was a span of 14 bases. Per the germline V gene, CDR1 is SGHAT and CDR2 is FQNNGV. CDR3 length equals 14 residues. The CDR3 coding sequence is TGTGCCAGCAGCAATCTGGACCCAGGCTATGGCTACACCTTC. Translating gives CASSNLDPGYGYTF.